This T cell receptor beta chain derives from a study of shared clonotypes between healthy human individuals. Overall study: Aged 18 to 49, the donors were two women and a few men.

Researchers partitioned CD4+ cells into CD45RA+ naive and CD45RA-negative memory subsets. This CDR3 has 13 residues. CDR1 and CDR2 from the germline V gene are MNHNS and SASEGT. V lost 0 bases and J lost 1, with 3 bases in between. The method was immunoSEQ multiplex PCR; TCRdb's version includes in-frame clones alone and lacks a portion of them. The sample shows approximately 2,000,000 clones, 85% to 95% of them seen only once. This chain connects TRBV6-1 to TRBJ2-5; D not certain. The sequenced sample consisted of naive CD4+ T cells from PBMCs. As to subset: CD45RA+ positively selected. The sequence was obtained from a man aged 18 to 35 in good health. Some clones in this sample may be carry-over from other donors' samples. This CDR3 reads CASSEAAQETQYF. The CDR3, as DNA: TGTGCCAGCAGTGAAGCAGCCCAAGAGACCCAGTACTTC.